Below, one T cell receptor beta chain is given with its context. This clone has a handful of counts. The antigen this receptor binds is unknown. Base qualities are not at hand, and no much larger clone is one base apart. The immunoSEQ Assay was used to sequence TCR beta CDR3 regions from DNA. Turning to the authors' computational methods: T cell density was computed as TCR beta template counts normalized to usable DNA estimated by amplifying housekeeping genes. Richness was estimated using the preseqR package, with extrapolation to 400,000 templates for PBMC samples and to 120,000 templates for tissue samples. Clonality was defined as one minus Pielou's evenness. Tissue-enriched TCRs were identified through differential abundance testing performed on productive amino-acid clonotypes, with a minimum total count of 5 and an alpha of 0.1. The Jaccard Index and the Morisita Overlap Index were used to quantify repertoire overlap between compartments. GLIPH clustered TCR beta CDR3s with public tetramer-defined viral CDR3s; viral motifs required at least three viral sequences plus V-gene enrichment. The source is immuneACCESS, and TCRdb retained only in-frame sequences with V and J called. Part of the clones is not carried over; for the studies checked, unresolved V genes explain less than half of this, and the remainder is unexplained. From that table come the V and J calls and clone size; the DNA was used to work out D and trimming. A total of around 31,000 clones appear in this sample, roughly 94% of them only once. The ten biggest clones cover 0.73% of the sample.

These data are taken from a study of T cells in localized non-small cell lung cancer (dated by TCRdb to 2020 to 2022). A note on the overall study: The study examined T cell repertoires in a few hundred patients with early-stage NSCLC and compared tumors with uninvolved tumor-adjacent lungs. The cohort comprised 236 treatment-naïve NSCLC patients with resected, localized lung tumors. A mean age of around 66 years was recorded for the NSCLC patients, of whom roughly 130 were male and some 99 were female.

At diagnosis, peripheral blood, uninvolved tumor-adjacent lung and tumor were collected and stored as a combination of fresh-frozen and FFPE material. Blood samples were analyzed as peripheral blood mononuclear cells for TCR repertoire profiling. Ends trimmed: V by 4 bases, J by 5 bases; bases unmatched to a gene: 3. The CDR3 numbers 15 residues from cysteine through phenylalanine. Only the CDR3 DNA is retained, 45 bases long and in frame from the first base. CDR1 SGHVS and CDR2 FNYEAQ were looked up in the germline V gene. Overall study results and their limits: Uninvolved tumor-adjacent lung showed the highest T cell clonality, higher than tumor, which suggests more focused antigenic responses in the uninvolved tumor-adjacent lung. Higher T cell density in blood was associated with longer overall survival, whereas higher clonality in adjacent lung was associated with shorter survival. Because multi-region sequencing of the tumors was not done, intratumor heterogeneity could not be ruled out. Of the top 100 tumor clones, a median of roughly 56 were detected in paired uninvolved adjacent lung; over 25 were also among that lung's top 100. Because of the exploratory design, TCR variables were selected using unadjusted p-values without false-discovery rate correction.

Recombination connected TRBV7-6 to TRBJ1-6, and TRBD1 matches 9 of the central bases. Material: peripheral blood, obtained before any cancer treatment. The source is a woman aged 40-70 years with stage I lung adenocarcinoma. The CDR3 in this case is CASSSRQGDNSPLHF. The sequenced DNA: TGTGCCAGCAGCTCCCGACAGGGGGATAATTCACCCCTCCACTTT. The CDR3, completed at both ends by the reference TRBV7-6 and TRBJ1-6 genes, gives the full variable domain GAGVSQSPRYKVTKRGQDVALRCDPISGHVSLYWYRQALGQGPEFLTYFNYEAQQDKSGLPNDRFSAERPEGSISTLTIQRTEQRDSAMYRCASSSRQGDNSPLHFGNGTRLTVT.